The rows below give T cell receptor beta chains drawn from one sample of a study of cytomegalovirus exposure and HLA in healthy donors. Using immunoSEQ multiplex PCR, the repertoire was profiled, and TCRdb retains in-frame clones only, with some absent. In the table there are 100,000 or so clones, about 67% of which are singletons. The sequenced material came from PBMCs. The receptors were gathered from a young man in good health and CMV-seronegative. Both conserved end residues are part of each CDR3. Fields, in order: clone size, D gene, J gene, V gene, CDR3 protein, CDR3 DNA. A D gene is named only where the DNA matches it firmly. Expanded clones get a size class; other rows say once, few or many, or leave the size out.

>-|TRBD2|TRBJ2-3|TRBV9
CASSNGGRASTDTQYF
TGTGCCAGCAGTAATGGTGGGAGGGCCAGCACAGATACGCAGTATTTT
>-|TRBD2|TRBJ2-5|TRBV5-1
CASSGGLAGGGQETQYF
TGCGCCAGCAGCGGTGGACTAGCGGGGGGCGGCCAAGAGACCCAGTACTTC
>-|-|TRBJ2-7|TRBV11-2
CASSLGGGRGFSYEQYF
TGTGCCAGCAGCTTAGGAGGCGGGCGGGGATTCTCCTACGAGCAGTACTTC
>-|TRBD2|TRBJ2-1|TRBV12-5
CASGVGLAGVYSYNEQFF
TGTGCTAGTGGTGTGGGACTAGCGGGAGTGTACTCCTACAATGAGCAGTTCTTC
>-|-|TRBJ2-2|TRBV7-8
CASSLGQAANTGELFF
TGTGCCAGCAGCTTAGGACAGGCCGCGAACACCGGGGAGCTGTTTTTT
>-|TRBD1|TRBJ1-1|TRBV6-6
CASSRRTGTPEAFF
TGTGCCAGCAGCCGTCGGACAGGGACCCCTGAAGCTTTCTTT
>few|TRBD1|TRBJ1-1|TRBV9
CASSATGQPMNTEAFF
TGTGCCAGCAGCGCTACGGGACAGCCCATGAACACTGAAGCTTTCTTT
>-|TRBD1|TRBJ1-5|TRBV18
CASSSDRGNQPQHF
TGTGCCAGCTCATCGGACAGGGGGAATCAGCCCCAGCATTTT
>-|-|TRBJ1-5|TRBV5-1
CASSLTGYSNQPQHF
TGCGCCAGCAGCTTGACGGGGTATAGCAATCAGCCCCAGCATTTT
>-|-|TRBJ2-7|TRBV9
CASSADSSYEQYF
TGTGCCAGCAGCGCGGACAGTTCCTACGAGCAGTACTTC
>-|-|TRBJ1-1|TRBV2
CAGTPRGKNTEAFF
TGTGCCGGCACTCCGCGGGGAAAAAACACTGAAGCTTTCTTT
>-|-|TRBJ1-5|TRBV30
CAWSSPWQGIISNQPQHF
TGTGCCTGGAGCTCCCCCTGGCAGGGTATAATTAGCAATCAGCCCCAGCATTTT
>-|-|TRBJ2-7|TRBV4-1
CASSRVYRESYEQCF
TGCGCCAGCAGCCGCGTCTACAGGGAATCCTACGAGCAGTGCTTC
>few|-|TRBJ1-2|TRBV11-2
CASSSRQSTLNGYTF
TGTGCCAGCAGCTCCCGACAGTCGACACTAAATGGCTACACCTTC
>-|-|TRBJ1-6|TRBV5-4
CASSQGSSYNSPLHF
TGTGCCAGCAGCCAAGGGAGCTCCTATAATTCACCCCTCCACTTT
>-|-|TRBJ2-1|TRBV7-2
CASSSGQTSSYNEQFF
TGTGCCAGCAGCTCGGGACAGACTAGCTCCTACAATGAGCAGTTCTTC
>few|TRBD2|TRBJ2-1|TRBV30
CAWSVQFEAGGSSYNEQFF
TGTGCCTGGAGTGTACAGTTCGAGGCGGGGGGCAGCTCCTACAATGAGCAGTTCTTC
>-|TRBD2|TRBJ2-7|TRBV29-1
CSLEDGTSGAGYEQYF
TGCAGCCTTGAAGATGGGACTAGCGGAGCGGGCTACGAGCAGTACTTC
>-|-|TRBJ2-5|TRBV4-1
CASSQAFLYQETQYF
TGCGCCAGCAGCCAAGCGTTCCTGTACCAAGAGACCCAGTACTTC
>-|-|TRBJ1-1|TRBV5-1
CASSLDPTGGSTEAFF
TGCGCCAGCAGCTTGGACCCAACCGGGGGTAGTACTGAAGCTTTCTTT
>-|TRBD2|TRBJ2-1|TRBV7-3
CASSPSGLAGSKYNEQFF
TGTGCCAGCAGTCCATCAGGACTAGCGGGATCCAAATACAATGAGCAGTTCTTC
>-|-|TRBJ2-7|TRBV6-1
CASSAIRGSSYEQYF
TGTGCCAGCAGTGCTATCAGGGGTTCCTCCTACGAGCAGTACTTC
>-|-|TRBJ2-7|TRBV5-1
CASSLAPTYEQYF
TGCGCCAGCAGCTTGGCCCCCACCTACGAGCAGTACTTC
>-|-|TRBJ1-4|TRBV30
CAWSGQGSEKLFF
TGTGCCTGGAGCGGGCAGGGGAGCGAAAAACTGTTTTTT
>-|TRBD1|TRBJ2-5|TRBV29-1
CSVGGQGEQETQYF
TGCAGCGTTGGGGGACAGGGGGAACAAGAGACCCAGTACTTC
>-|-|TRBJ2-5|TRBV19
CASSIRWRETQYF
TGTGCCAGTAGTATTCGGTGGAGAGAGACCCAGTACTTC
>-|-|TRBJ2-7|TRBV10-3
CAISEGGLSSYEQYF
TGTGCCATCAGTGAGGGGGGCCTTAGCTCCTACGAGCAGTACTTC
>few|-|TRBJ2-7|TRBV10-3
CAISEPPGAYEQYF
TGTGCCATCAGTGAGCCCCCGGGGGCCTACGAGCAGTACTTC
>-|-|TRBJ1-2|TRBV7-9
CASSSLDSREDGYTF
TGTGCCAGCAGCTCCCTGGACAGCCGGGAAGATGGCTACACCTTC
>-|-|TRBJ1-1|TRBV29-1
CSVWWGTEAFF
TGCAGCGTTTGGTGGGGGACTGAGGCTTTCTTT
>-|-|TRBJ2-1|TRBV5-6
CASSSGYSYNEQFF
TGTGCCAGCAGCTCCGGGTACTCCTACAATGAGCAGTTCTTC
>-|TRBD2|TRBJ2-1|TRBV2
CASKTGTSGGTGEQFF
TGTGCCAGCAAGACCGGGACTAGCGGGGGTACCGGTGAGCAGTTCTTC
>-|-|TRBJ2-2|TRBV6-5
CASSTPAGTGELFF
TGTGCCAGCAGTACCCCGGCCGGGACCGGGGAGCTGTTTTTT
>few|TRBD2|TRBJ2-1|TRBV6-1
CASSSAGGYNEQFF
TGTGCCAGCAGTTCCGCGGGAGGGTACAATGAGCAGTTCTTC
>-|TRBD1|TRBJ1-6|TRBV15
CATSRTGTVSYNSPLHF
TGTGCCACCAGCCGGACAGGGACCGTGTCCTATAATTCACCCCTCCACTTT
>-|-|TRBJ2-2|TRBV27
CASSFRVTNTGELFF
TGTGCCAGCAGTTTCAGGGTTACAAACACCGGGGAGCTGTTTTTT
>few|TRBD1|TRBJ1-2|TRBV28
CASRSGTAYYGYTF
TGTGCCAGCAGGTCTGGGACAGCCTACTATGGCTACACCTTC
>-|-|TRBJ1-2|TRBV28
CASSSGGFNYGYTF
TGTGCCAGCAGTTCCGGGGGGTTTAACTATGGCTACACCTTC
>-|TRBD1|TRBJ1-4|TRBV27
CASRPTVGTGWSNEKLFF
TGTGCCAGCCGCCCAACAGTAGGGACAGGGTGGTCTAATGAAAAACTGTTTTTT